The clone carrying this TCR beta chain came up once. Source study methods: Estimation of nucleated cell counts was performed using reference gene primer amplification. The assay was immunoSEQ multiplex PCR, and TCRdb's table has in-frame clones only and misses some. D and trimming were read from the DNA, whereas the V and J calls and clone size are those reported in that table. Among 300,000 or so clones listed, 80% to 90% were seen once. The entry originates in a study of blood T cell repertoires in COVID-19. Study-wide context: T cells, B-cell-depleted T cells, or PBMCs supplied cDNA or gDNA.

The source material was peripheral blood. The sequence derives from a woman between 40 and 50 years old who had recovered from COVID-19.

The chain's CDR3 is CATQDPGTFQETQYF. DNA for the CDR3: TGTGCCACACAGGATCCAGGGACTTTCCAAGAGACCCAGTACTTC. The chain carries TRBV10-3 and TRBJ2-5; D may be TRBD2 (6 bases). Trimming stripped 10 bases from V and 1 base from J, with 19 bases between. The CDR3 runs to 15 residues. Germline V gene sequence: CDR1 ENHRY, CDR2 SYGVKD.